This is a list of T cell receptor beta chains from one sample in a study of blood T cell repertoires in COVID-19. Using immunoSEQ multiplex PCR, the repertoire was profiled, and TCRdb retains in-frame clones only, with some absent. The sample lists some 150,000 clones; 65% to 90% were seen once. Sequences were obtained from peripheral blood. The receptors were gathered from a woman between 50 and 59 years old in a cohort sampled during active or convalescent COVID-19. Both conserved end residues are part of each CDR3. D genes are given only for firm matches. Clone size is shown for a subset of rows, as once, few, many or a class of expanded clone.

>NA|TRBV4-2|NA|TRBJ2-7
CASPGSPYEQYF
TGTGCCAGCCCGGGGAGCCCCTACGAGCAGTACTTC
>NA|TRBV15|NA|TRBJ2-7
CATSRDPLDEQYF
TGTGCCACCAGCAGAGATCCCCTTGACGAGCAGTACTTC
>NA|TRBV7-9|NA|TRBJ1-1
CASSLERQGNTEAFF
TGTGCCAGCAGCTTAGAAAGGCAGGGGAACACTGAAGCTTTCTTT
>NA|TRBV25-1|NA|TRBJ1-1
CASRKSGNTEAFF
TGTGCCAGCAGAAAGTCGGGGAACACTGAAGCTTTCTTT
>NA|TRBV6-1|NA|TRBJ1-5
CASSASLGLSVDQPQHF
TGTGCCAGCAGTGCGAGTCTAGGACTCTCGGTGGATCAGCCCCAGCATTTT
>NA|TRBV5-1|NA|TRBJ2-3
CASSLPTGTSTDTQYF
TGCGCCAGCAGCTTGCCGACAGGGACTAGCACAGATACGCAGTATTTT
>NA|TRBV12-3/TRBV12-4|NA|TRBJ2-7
CASSPSVSYEQYF
TGTGCCAGCAGTCCGTCGGTCTCCTACGAGCAGTACTTC
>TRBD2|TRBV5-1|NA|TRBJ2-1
CASSFGSLLAGYNEQFF
TGCGCCAGCAGCTTTGGATCTCTCCTAGCGGGGTACAATGAGCAGTTCTTC
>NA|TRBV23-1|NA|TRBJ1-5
CDGAGVPSGQPQHF
TGCGACGGGGCAGGGGTGCCCTCTGGACAGCCCCAGCATTTT
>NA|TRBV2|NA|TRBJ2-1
CASKRAPSGEQFF
TGTGCCAGCAAAAGAGCCCCCTCGGGTGAGCAGTTCTTC
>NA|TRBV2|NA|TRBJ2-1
CASSRPDGGAANEQFF
TGTGCCAGCAGTCGACCCGACGGCGGGGCAGCCAATGAGCAGTTCTTC
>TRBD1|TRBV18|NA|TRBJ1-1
CASSPFEAGGNTEAFF
TGTGCCAGCTCGCCTTTCGAGGCAGGGGGCAACACTGAAGCTTTCTTT
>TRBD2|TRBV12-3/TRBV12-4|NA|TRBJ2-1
CASSSGLVHEQFF
TGTGCCAGCAGTTCGGGACTAGTTCATGAGCAGTTCTTC
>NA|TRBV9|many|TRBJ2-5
CASSVGVQETQYF
TGTGCCAGCAGCGTAGGAGTACAAGAGACCCAGTACTTC
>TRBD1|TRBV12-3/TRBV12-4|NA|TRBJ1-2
CASSPGQGSGYTF
TGTGCCAGCAGTCCCGGACAGGGGTCCGGCTACACCTTC
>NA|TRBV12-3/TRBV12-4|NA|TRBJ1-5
CANSRNSNQPQHF
TGTGCCAATTCGAGAAATAGCAATCAGCCCCAGCATTTT